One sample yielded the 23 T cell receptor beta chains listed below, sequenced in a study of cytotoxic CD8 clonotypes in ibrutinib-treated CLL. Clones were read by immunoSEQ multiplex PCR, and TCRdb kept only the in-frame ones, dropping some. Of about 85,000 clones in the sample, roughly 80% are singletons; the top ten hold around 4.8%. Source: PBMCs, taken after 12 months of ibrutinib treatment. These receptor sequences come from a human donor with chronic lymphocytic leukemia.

The CDR3 DNA reads as TGCGCCAGCAGCTCCCGGACAGGGAGCACTGAAGCTTTCTTT. It encodes CASSSRTGSTEAFF. The chain carries TRBV5-1 and TRBJ1-1, with TRBD1 identical over 8 bases. J lost 4 bases, V lost 3 bases, and 5 bases had no gene match. From germline, CDR1 is SGHRS and CDR2 YFSETQ. This CDR3 is built from 14 residues.

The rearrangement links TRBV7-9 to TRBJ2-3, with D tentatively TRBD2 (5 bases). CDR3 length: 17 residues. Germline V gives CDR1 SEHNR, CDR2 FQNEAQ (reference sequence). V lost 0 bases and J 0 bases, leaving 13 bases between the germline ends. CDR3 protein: CASSLARSGPSTDTQYF. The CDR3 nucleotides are TGTGCCAGCAGCTTAGCGCGGAGCGGACCGAGCACAGATACGCAGTATTTT. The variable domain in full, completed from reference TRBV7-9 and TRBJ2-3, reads DTGVSQNPRHKITKRGQNVTFRCDPISEHNRLYWYRQTLGQGPEFLTYFQNEAQLEKSRLLSDRFSAERPKGSFSTLEIQRTEQGDSAMYLCASSLARSGPSTDTQYFGPGTRLTVL.

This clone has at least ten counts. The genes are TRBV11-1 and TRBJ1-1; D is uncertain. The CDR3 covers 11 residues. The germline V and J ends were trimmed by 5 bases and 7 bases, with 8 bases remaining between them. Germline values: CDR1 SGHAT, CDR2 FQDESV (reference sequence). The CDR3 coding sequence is TGTGCCAGCAGCGCTAGAGATGAAGCTTTCTTT. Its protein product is CASSARDEAFF.

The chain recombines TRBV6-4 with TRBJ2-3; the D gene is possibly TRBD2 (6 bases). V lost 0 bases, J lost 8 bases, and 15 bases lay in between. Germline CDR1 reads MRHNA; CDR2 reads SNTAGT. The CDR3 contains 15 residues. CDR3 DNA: TGTGCCAGCAGTGACTCTGGCGGGGTCGAGGGTACGCAGTATTTT. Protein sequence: CASSDSGGVEGTQYF.

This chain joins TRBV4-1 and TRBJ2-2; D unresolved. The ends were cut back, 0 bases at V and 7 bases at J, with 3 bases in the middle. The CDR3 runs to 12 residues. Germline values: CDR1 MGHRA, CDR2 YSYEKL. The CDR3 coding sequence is TGCGCCAGCAGCCAAGACCTCGGGGAGCTGTTTTTT. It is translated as CASSQDLGELFF.

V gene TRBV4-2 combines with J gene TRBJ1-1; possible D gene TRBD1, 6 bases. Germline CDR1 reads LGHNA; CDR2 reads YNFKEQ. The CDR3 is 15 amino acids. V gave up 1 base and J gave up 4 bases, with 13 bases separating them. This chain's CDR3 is CASSQAPGEGTEAFF. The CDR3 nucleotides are TGTGCCAGCAGCCAAGCCCCAGGGGAGGGCACTGAAGCTTTCTTT.

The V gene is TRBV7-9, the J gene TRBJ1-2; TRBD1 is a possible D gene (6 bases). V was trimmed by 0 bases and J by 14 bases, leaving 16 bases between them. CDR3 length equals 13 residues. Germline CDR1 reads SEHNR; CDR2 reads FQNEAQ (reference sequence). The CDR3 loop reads CASSLAPGGLLTF. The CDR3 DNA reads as TGTGCCAGCAGCTTAGCCCCCGGGGGGCTTTTGACCTTC.

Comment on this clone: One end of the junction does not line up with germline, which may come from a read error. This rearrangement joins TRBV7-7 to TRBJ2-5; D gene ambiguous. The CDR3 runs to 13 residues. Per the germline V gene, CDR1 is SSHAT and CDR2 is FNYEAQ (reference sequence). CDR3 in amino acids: CASSPVGTETQYF. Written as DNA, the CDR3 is TGTGCTAGCAGCCCCGTGGGCACAGAGACCCAGTACTTC. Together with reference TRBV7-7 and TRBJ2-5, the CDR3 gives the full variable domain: GAGVSQSPRYKVTKRGQDVTLRCDPISSHATLYWYQQALGQGPEFLTYFNYEAQPDKSGLPSDRFSAERPEGSISTLTIQRTEQRDSAMYRCASSPVGTETQYFGPGTRLLVL.

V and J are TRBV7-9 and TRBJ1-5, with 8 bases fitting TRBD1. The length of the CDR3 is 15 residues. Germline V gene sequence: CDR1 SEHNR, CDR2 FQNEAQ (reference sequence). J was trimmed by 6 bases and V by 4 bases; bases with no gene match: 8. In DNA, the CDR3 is TGTGCCAGCAGCTCACAGGGGGAGTTTGCTCAGCCCCAGCATTTT. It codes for CASSSQGEFAQPQHF.

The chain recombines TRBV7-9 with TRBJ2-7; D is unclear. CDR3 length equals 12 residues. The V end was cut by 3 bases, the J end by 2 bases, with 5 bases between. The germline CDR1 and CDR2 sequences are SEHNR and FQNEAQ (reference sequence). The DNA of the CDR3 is TGTGCCAGCAGCTTTACCCCCTACGAGCAGTACTTC. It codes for CASSFTPYEQYF.

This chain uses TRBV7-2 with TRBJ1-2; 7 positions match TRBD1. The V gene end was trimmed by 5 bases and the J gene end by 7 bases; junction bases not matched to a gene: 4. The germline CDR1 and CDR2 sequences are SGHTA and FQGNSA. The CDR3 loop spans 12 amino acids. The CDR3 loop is CASSQGGSGYTF. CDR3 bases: TGTGCCAGCAGCCAAGGGGGCTCTGGCTACACCTTC. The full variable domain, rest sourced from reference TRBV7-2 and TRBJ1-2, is GAGVSQSPSNKVTEKGKDVELRCDPISGHTALYWYRQSLGQGLEFLIYFQGNSAPDKSGLPSDRFSAERTGGSVSTLTIQRTQQEDSAVYLCASSQGGSGYTFGSGTRLTVV.

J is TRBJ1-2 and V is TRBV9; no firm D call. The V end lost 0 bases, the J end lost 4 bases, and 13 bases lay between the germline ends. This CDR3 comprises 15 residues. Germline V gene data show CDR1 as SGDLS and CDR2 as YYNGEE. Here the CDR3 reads CASSVGGGRLYGYTF. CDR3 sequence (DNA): TGTGCCAGCAGCGTAGGGGGAGGGCGGCTCTATGGCTACACCTTC.

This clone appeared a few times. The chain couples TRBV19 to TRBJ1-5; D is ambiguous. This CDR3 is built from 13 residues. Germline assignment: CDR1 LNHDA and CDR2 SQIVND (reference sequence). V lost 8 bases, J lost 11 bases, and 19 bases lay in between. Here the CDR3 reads CASGPPGGLAQHF. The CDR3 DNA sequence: TGTGCCAGTGGGCCCCCTGGCGGGTTGGCCCAGCATTTT.

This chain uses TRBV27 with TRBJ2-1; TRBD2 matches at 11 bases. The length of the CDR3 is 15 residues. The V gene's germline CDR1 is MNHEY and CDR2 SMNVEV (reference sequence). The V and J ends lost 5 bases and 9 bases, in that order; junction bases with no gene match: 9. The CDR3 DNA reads TGTGCCAGCAGTCCCATAGCGGGAGGGGCCGGTGAGCAGTTCTTC. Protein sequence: CASSPIAGGAGEQFF.

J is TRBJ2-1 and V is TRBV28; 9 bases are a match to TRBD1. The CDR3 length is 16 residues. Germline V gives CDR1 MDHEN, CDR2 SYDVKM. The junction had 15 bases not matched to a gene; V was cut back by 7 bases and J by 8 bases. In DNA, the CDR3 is TGTGCCAGCACCTCCCTTGGTGACAGGGGGAGCGATGAGCAGTTCTTC. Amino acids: CASTSLGDRGSDEQFF.

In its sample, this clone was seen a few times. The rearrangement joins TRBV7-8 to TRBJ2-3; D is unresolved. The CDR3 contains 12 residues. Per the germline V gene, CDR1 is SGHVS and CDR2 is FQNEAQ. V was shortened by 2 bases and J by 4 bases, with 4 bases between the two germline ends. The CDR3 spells CASSLFPDTQYF. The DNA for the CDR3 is TGTGCCAGCAGCTTATTTCCAGATACGCAGTATTTT. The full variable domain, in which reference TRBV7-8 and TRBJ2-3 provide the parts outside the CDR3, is GAGVSQSPRYKVAKRGQDVALRCDPISGHVSLFWYQQALGQGPEFLTYFQNEAQLDKSGLPSDRFFAERPEGSVSTLKIQRTQQEDSAVYLCASSLFPDTQYFGPGTRLTVL.

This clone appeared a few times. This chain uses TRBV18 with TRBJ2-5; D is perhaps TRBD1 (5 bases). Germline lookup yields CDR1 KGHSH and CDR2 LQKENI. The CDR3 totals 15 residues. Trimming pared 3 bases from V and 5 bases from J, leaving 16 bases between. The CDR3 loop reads CASSPGHPERETQYF. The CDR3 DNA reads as TGTGCCAGCTCACCGGGGCACCCAGAACGGGAGACCCAGTACTTC.

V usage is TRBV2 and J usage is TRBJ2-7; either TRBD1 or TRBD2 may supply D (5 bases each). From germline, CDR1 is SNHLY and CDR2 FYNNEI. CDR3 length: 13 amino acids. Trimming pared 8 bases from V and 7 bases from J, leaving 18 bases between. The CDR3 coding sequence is TGTGCCAGCCCCCGGGGCTCCGTGCGGGAGCAGTACTTC. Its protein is CASPRGSVREQYF.

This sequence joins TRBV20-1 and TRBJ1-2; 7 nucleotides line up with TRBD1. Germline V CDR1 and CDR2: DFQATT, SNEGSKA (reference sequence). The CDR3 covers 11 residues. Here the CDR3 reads CTVDRNYGYTF. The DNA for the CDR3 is TGCACAGTGGACAGGAACTATGGCTACACCTTC.

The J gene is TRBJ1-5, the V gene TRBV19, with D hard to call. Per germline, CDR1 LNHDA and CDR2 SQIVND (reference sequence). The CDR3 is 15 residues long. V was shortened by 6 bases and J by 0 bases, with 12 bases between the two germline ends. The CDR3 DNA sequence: TGTGCCAGTAGACTTCGAGTATATAGCAATCAGCCCCAGCATTTT. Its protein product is CASRLRVYSNQPQHF.

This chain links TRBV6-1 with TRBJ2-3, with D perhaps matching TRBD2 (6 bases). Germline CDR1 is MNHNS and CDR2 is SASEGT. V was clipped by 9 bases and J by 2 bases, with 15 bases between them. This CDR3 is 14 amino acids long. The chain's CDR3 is CASQAGPYTDTQYF. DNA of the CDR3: TGTGCCAGTCAAGCGGGTCCCTACACAGATACGCAGTATTTT.

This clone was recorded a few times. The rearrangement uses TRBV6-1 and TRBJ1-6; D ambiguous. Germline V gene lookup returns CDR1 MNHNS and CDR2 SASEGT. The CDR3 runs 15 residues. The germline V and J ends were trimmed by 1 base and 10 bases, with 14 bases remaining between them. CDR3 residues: CASSEGGFSHSPLHF. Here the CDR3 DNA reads TGTGCCAGCAGTGAAGGCGGGTTCTCCCACTCACCCCTCCACTTT.

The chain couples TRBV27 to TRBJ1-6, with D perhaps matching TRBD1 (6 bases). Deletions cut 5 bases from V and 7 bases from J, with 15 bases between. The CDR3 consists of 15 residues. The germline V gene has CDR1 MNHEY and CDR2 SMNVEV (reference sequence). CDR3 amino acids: CASSPRTDTNSPLHF. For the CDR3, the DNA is TGTGCCAGCAGTCCCCGGACAGATACGAATTCACCCCTCCACTTT.